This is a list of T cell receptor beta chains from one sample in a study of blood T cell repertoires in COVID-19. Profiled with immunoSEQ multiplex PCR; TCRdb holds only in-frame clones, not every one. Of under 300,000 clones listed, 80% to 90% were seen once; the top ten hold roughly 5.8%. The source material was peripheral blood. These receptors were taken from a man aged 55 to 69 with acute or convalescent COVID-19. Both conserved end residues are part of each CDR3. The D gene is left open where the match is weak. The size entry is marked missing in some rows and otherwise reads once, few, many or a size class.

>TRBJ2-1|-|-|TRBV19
TGTGCCAGTAGCCGTACCTGGGGGACACCCTACAATGAGCAGTTCTTC
CASSRTWGTPYNEQFF
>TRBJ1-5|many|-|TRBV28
TGTGCCAGCAGCAAAGACGGGGTTCAGCCCCAGCATTTT
CASSKDGVQPQHF
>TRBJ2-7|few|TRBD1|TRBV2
TGTGCCAGCAGTTCGCGGACAGGGGTTTCCGAGCAGTACTTC
CASSSRTGVSEQYF
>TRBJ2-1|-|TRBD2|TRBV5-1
TGCGCCAGCAGCTCGGGGGGACTCGTTAACAATGAGCAGTTCTTC
CASSSGGLVNNEQFF
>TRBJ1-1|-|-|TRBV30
TGTGCCTGGAGTATCCGGGAGGCCACTGAAGCTTTCTTT
CAWSIREATEAFF
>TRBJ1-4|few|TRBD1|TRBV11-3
TGTGCCAGCAGCCCCCTCCGGGACAGGGCTGAAAAACTGTTTTTT
CASSPLRDRAEKLFF
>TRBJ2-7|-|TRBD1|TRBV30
TGTGCCTGGAGTGTAGGGGGCCGTGCCTACGAGCAGTACTTC
CAWSVGGRAYEQYF
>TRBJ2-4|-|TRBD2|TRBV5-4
TGTGCCAGCAGCCGCCAGACCGGGACTAGACTTAGCATTCAGTACTTC
CASSRQTGTRLSIQYF
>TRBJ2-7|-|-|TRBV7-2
TGTGCCAGCAGCTTCGGGACTGCCCAGTACGAGCAGTACTTC
CASSFGTAQYEQYF
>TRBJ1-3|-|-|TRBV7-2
TGTGCCAGCAGCTTGGCGGGGGTAAACACCATATATTTT
CASSLAGVNTIYF
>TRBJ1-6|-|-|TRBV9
TGTGCCAGCAGCGGAGGTCTCGGGGAGGCATCACCCCTCCACTTT
CASSGGLGEASPLHF
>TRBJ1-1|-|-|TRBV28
TGTGCCAGCAGGCGCACTGAAGCTTTCTTT
CASRRTEAFF
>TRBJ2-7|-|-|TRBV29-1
TGCAGCGTTGAAGATCAGAGCGGGCCCCGCTACGAGCAGTACTTC
CSVEDQSGPRYEQYF
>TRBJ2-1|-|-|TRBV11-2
TGTGCCAGCAGCCGAACTGGCGGCTCCTACAATGAGCAGTTCTTC
CASSRTGGSYNEQFF
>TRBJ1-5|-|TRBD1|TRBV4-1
TGCGCCAGCAGCCAGGGGGACAGGTACAGGGGAAGCAATCAGCCCCAGCATTTT
CASSQGDRYRGSNQPQHF
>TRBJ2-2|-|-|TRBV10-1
TGCGCCAGCAAAGTGCCTTGTAGTGAGCGGACTACCAACACCGGGGAGCTGTTTTTT
CASKVPCSERTTNTGELFF
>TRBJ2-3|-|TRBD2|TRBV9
TGTGCCAGCAGCTCACGGACTAGCGGGAGCTCAGATACGCAGTATTTT
CASSSRTSGSSDTQYF
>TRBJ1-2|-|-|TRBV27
TGTGCCAGCAGTTTAAGACCCTGGACAGCGGAGGGCTACACCTTC
CASSLRPWTAEGYTF
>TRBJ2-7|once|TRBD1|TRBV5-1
TGCGCCAGCAGCTTGATCGGGACAGGTTCCTACGAGCAGTACTTC
CASSLIGTGSYEQYF
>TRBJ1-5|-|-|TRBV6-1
TGTGCCAGCAGTGATGGCAGGGTGCATACTCAGCCCCAGCATTTT
CASSDGRVHTQPQHF
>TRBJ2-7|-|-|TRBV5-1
TGCGCCAGCGGGCCCGGGCGGGGTAGCTCCTACGAGCAGTACTTC
CASGPGRGSSYEQYF
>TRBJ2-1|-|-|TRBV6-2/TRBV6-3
TGTGCCAGCAGTTACGGGGGGTCGGGCTCCTACAATGAGCAGTTCTTC
CASSYGGSGSYNEQFF
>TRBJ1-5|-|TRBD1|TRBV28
TGTGCCAGCAGTGACAGGGGTTCGAGTCAGCCCCAGCATTTT
CASSDRGSSQPQHF
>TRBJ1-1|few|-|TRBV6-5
TGTGCCAGCACCCGCAACGGTGGGAACACTGAAGCTTTCTTT
CASTRNGGNTEAFF
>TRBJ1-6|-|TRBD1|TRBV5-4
TGTGCCAGCAGCTTGGAGGGGGCCAATTCACCCCTCCACTTT
CASSLEGANSPLHF
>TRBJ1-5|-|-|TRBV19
TGTGCCAGTAGTATGTGGCCACGTTCAAATCAGCCCCAGCATTTT
CASSMWPRSNQPQHF
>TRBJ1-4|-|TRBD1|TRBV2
TGTGCCAGCAGGGCAGACAGGGGCCTTAATGAAAAACTGTTTTTT
CASRADRGLNEKLFF
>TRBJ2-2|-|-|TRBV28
TGTGCCAGCAGTAAAGAGAGCACCGGGGAGCTGTTTTTT
CASSKESTGELFF
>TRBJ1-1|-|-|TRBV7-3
TGTGCCAGCAGTAGGGATAGGGGTCTCACTGAAGCTTTCTTT
CASSRDRGLTEAFF
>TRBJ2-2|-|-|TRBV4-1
TGCGCCAGCAGCGAGACTATCACGGGGAACACCGGGGAGCTGTTTTTT
CASSETITGNTGELFF
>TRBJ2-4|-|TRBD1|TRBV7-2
TGTGCCAGCAGCATGGACAGGGGGACTGGCAAAAACATTCAGTACTTC
CASSMDRGTGKNIQYF
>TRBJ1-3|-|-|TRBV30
TGTGCCTGGTCCAACTCTGGAAACACCATATATTTT
CAWSNSGNTIYF
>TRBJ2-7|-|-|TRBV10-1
TGCGCCAGCAGTGAGTTGGGGGCAGGCCCGTCCTACGAGCAGTACTTC
CASSELGAGPSYEQYF
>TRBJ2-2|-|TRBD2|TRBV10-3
TGTGCCATCAGGTCGACTAGCGGGAGGGCGAACACCGGGGAGCTGTTTTTT
CAIRSTSGRANTGELFF
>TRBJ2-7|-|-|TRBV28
TGTGCCAGCAGTGCGACTAATTACGAGCAGTACTTC
CASSATNYEQYF
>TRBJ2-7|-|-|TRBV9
TGTGCCAGCAGCGTGCAGGGCTCCTACGAGCAGTACTTC
CASSVQGSYEQYF
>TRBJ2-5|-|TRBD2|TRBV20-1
TGCAGTGCTAGTAGGGCTAGCGGGTGGGAGACCCAGTACTTC
CSASRASGWETQYF
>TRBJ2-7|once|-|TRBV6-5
TGTGCCAGCAGGCGAGGGCGGGAAACCTACGAGCAGTACTTC
CASRRGRETYEQYF
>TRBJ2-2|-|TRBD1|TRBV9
TGTGCCAGCAGCGTGAAGGGGGCGCACACCGGGGAGCTGTTTTTT
CASSVKGAHTGELFF
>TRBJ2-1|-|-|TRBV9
TGTGCCAGCAGCGCTGGACAGGCGGGGTACAATGAGCAGTTCTTC
CASSAGQAGYNEQFF
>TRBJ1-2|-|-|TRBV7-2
TGTGCCAGCAGCCCCGAGAGGGACTATGGCTACACCTTC
CASSPERDYGYTF
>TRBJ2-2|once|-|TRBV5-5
TGTGCCAGCAGCTTGGCACCCACACAGAACACCGGGGAGCTGTTTTTT
CASSLAPTQNTGELFF
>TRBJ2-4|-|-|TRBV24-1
TGTGCCACCAGTGATGCCGGTAGGGGCAAAAACATTCAGTACTTC
CATSDAGRGKNIQYF
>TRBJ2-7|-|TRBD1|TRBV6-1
TGTGCCAGCAGTGAAGCTAGGGGGCATCCCACCTACGAGCAGTACTTC
CASSEARGHPTYEQYF
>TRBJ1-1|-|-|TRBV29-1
TGCAGCGTGCAACAGGGTAGAGGGAACACTGAAGCTTTCTTT
CSVQQGRGNTEAFF
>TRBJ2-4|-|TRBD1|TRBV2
TGTGCCAGCAGCCAGGGACAGGGAGGGGACATTCAGTACTTC
CASSQGQGGDIQYF
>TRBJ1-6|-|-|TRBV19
TGTGCCAGTAGTAGGCGGGATAATTCACCCCTCCACTTT
CASSRRDNSPLHF
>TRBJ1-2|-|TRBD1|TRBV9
TGTGCCAGCAGCGATGAAACAGGGGGCACGGGCTATGGCTACACCTTC
CASSDETGGTGYGYTF
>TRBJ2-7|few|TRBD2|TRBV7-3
TGTGCCAGCAGCTTAGCGGGGGGTTCCTACGAGCAGTACTTC
CASSLAGGSYEQYF
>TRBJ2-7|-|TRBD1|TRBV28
TGTGCCAGCAGCCAACAGACAGGGGGCGTCTACGAGCAGTACTTC
CASSQQTGGVYEQYF
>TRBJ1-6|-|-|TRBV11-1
TGTGCCAGCAGTCGGGACCGGGGGAATTCACCCCTCCACTTT
CASSRDRGNSPLHF
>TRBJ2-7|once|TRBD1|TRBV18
TGTGCCAGCCACCCATCCGACAGGGGCCACGAGCAGTACTTC
CASHPSDRGHEQYF
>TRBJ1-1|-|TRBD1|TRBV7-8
TGTGCCAGCAGCTTAGTAGTGCAGGGGGCCGTTGCTTTCTTT
CASSLVVQGAVAFF
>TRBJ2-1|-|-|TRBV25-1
TGTGCCAGCAGGGACAGCCAGGATAATGAGCAGTTCTTC
CASRDSQDNEQFF
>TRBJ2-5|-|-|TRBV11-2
TGTGCCAGCAGCCGGACGGGGAGCGTCATGCGACGAAGTGAGACCCAGTACTTC
CASSRTGSVMRRSETQYF
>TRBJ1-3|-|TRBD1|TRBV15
TGTGCCACCAGCTTTCCACAGGGGGCAACTGGAAACACCATATATTTT
CATSFPQGATGNTIYF
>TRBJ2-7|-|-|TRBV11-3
TGTGCCAGCAGCTTAGTGACGGGGGGCAGGGTGAACGAGCAGTACTTC
CASSLVTGGRVNEQYF
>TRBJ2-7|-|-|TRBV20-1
TGCAGTGTACGAAAGGGGGACGAGCAGTACTTC
CSVRKGDEQYF
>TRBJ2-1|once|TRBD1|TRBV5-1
TGCGCCAGCAGCCCCGGGACAGGGGGCGGATGGGAGCAGTTCTTC
CASSPGTGGGWEQFF